Shown below are 20 T cell receptor beta chains from a single sample sequenced in a study of T cell responses to AZD1222 COVID-19 vaccine. The table came from immunoSEQ multiplex PCR; TCRdb's copy has only in-frame clones and leaves some out. The sample holds approximately 180,000 clones, around 90% seen once. Sample: peripheral blood, taken on day 0 of AZD1222 vaccination. The receptors come from an adult in good health.

J is TRBJ2-7 and V is TRBV3-1 (or the pseudogene TRBV3-2); 7 bases match TRBD2. Germline V gene data show CDR1 as LGHDT and CDR2 as YNNKEL (reference sequence). The ends lost 0 bases at V and 4 bases at J; junction bases unmatched: 6. CDR3 length equals 15 residues. CDR3 region: CASSQDNSGKYEQYF. Written as DNA, the CDR3 is TGTGCCAGCAGCCAAGATAACAGCGGGAAATACGAGCAGTACTTC.

This chain links TRBV9 with TRBJ1-1, with D unclear. Germline V gives CDR1 SGDLS, CDR2 YYNGEE. The CDR3 loop spans 13 amino acids. V dropped 5 bases and J dropped 6 bases, with 14 bases sitting between them. The DNA for the CDR3 is TGTGCCAGCAGAGCCCCCCCCGTCCCTGAAGCTTTCTTT. Its translation is CASRAPPVPEAFF.

This chain connects TRBV19 to TRBJ1-2, with D possibly being TRBD1 (5 bases). Germline-derived CDR1 and CDR2 are LNHDA and SQIVND (reference sequence). The length of the CDR3 is 13 residues. Trimming stripped 6 bases from V and 4 bases from J, with 12 bases between. The CDR3 bases are TGTGCCAGTAGGTCGGGGGTGTTCTATGGCTACACCTTC. The encoded protein is CASRSGVFYGYTF.

The rearrangement uses TRBV14 and TRBJ2-7; possibly TRBD2 for D (7 bases). The CDR3 spans 14 residues. Germline CDR1 and CDR2: SGHDN and FVKESK. Trimming pared 2 bases from V and 7 bases from J, leaving 15 bases between. CDR3: CASSQRGAWREQYF. The CDR3 DNA sequence: TGTGCCAGCAGCCAACGGGGGGCCTGGCGGGAGCAGTACTTC.

This chain connects TRBV4-1 to TRBJ1-2; 8 positions agree with TRBD1. Germline V gene data show CDR1 as MGHRA and CDR2 as YSYEKL. Trimming removed 2 bases from V and 7 bases from J; junction bases left unmatched: 9. The CDR3 totals 15 residues. The CDR3 reads CASSQFGQGPLGYTF. Written as DNA, the CDR3 is TGCGCCAGCAGCCAATTTGGACAGGGCCCCCTTGGCTACACCTTC.

The chain has TRBV28 and TRBJ1-2; D not resolved. Trimming took 3 bases from V and 2 from J, leaving 10 bases between them. This CDR3 spans 14 amino acids. Germline V lookup: CDR1 MDHEN, CDR2 SYDVKM. This CDR3 reads CASSFSRANYGYTF. The CDR3 DNA is TGTGCCAGCAGTTTCTCTAGGGCAAACTATGGCTACACCTTC.

This clone was detected only once. The chain carries TRBV28 and TRBJ1-1, with unresolved D. Between the trimmed V and J ends, which lost 8 bases and 0 bases, there was a span of 19 bases. Germline V gene lookup returns CDR1 MDHEN and CDR2 SYDVKM. The CDR3 length is 16 residues. The CDR3 nucleotides are TGTGCCAGCTTCAACTTAGCGAGGTATATGAACACTGAAGCTTTCTTT. This gives the protein CASFNLARYMNTEAFF. Full variable domain (outside the CDR3, taken from reference TRBV28 and TRBJ1-1): DVKVTQSSRYLVKRTGEKVFLECVQDMDHENMFWYRQDPGLGLRLIYFSYDVKMKEKGDIPEGYSVSREKKERFSLILESASTNQTSMYLCASFNLARYMNTEAFFGQGTRLTVV.

This clone was detected only once. The chain is built from TRBV6-5 and TRBJ1-5; tentative D call: TRBD1 (6 bases). This CDR3 is built from 14 residues. Looked up from germline, CDR1 is MNHEY and CDR2 is SVGAGI. Trimming left V 7 bases short and J 3 bases short, with 13 bases between. CDR3 loop: CASTIDRINQPQHF. CDR3 DNA: TGTGCCAGCACCATAGACAGGATCAATCAGCCCCAGCATTTT.

This chain connects TRBV6-5 to TRBJ1-1, with 8 bases identical to TRBD1. The CDR3 extends over 12 amino acids. Germline lookup yields CDR1 MNHEY and CDR2 SVGAGI. The trim removed 2 bases at V and 7 bases at J, leaving 0 bases unmatched. The CDR3 DNA is TGTGCCAGCAGTTACACAGGGGGTGAAGCTTTCTTT. It codes for CASSYTGGEAFF.

This chain links TRBV10-3 with TRBJ2-3, with 7 bases identical to TRBD2. The CDR3 sequence is 16 residues long. Losses at the gene ends were 2 bases for V and 2 bases for J; bases not matched to a gene: 7. Germline V gene lookup returns CDR1 ENHRY and CDR2 SYGVKD. For the CDR3, the DNA is TGTGCCATCAGTGAGGGCGACGGGAGGACCACAGATACGCAGTATTTT. It yields the protein CAISEGDGRTTDTQYF.

This sequence joins TRBV28 and TRBJ2-7, with no clear D. Trimming took off 0 bases at V and 0 bases at J, with 12 bases between the two ends. There are 16 residues in the CDR3. Per the germline V gene, CDR1 is MDHEN and CDR2 is SYDVKM. The CDR3 nucleotides read TGTGCCAGCAGTTTATGGCTGGCTACAAGCTCCTACGAGCAGTACTTC. This sequence encodes CASSLWLATSSYEQYF.

V gene TRBV19 combines with J gene TRBJ2-1, with 10 bases aligning to TRBD1. The CDR3 totals 15 residues. V lost 3 bases and J lost 4; bases outside the gene matches: 3. Germline CDR1 LNHDA, CDR2 SQIVND (reference sequence). The CDR3 reads CASSIGQGVYNEQFF. Written as DNA, the CDR3 is TGTGCCAGTAGTATTGGACAGGGGGTTTACAATGAGCAGTTCTTC.

This clone appeared a single time. The CDR3 loop is CASSHDYTGEQYF. The CDR3 DNA sequence: TGTGCCAGTAGTCACGACTACACGGGCGAGCAGTACTTC. The chain carries TRBV19 and TRBJ2-7; TRBD2 is a possible D gene (5 bases). Trimming shortened V by 5 bases and J by 6 bases, and 14 bases separated the two germline ends. Germline V lookup: CDR1 LNHDA, CDR2 SQIVND (reference sequence). The CDR3 runs 13 residues.

The chain recombines TRBV5-1 with TRBJ1-3; D is unresolved. V dropped 0 bases and J dropped 0 bases, with 7 bases sitting between them. Germline loops: CDR1 SGHRS, CDR2 YFSETQ. This CDR3 comprises 15 residues. This CDR3 is CASSLALGSGNTIYF. CDR3 DNA sequence: TGCGCCAGCAGCTTGGCCTTGGGCTCTGGAAACACCATATATTTT.

The chain is built from TRBV7-9 and TRBJ1-3; 7 bases are shared with TRBD1. The CDR3 consists of 15 residues. In germline, CDR1 is SEHNR, CDR2 FQNEAQ (reference sequence). V dropped 2 bases and J dropped 2; count of bases not matched to a gene: 3. The CDR3 reads CASSLTGTAGNTIYF. The CDR3 region has the DNA TGTGCCAGCAGCTTAACCGGGACAGCTGGAAACACCATATATTTT.

In this sample, this clone turned up a few times. The chain combines TRBV28 with TRBJ1-4; D unclear. CDR1 is MDHEN and CDR2 is SYDVKM in the germline V gene. This CDR3 contains 15 residues. Trimming took 6 bases from V and 5 from J, leaving 16 bases between them. The CDR3 is CASRIDGTSNEKLFF. The CDR3 DNA reads as TGTGCCAGCAGGATCGACGGCACCTCGAATGAAAAACTGTTTTTT.

This chain uses TRBV6-1 with TRBJ2-3, with 9 positions matching TRBD1. V lost 3 bases to trimming and J lost 3 bases; unmatched junction nucleotides: 7. The CDR3 loop spans 16 amino acids. Germline V gene sequence: CDR1 MNHNS, CDR2 SASEGT. The CDR3 spells CASSDFSDRGTDTQYF. CDR3 coding DNA: TGTGCCAGCAGTGACTTCAGTGACAGGGGGACAGATACGCAGTATTTT.

The CDR3 protein is CSASLGRTQYF. In DNA, the CDR3 is TGCAGTGCTAGCCTGGGGAGGACGCAGTATTTT. V usage is TRBV20-1 and J usage is TRBJ2-3, with a tentative D call TRBD2 (6 bases). Trimming removed 3 bases at V and 9 bases at J, with 10 bases between. This CDR3 is 11 amino acids long. The germline V gene has CDR1 DFQATT and CDR2 SNEGSKA (reference sequence).

CDR3 residues: CASSRGPAPEQYF. CDR3 in DNA: TGTGCCAGCAGCCGAGGGCCGGCACCCGAGCAGTACTTC. The rearrangement uses TRBV12-3 or TRBV12-4 and TRBJ2-7; D possibly corresponds to TRBD2 (5 bases). Trimming left V 6 bases short and J 6 bases short, with 15 bases between. The CDR3 extends over 13 amino acids.

This chain links TRBV19 with TRBJ1-5, with no clear D. The CDR3 is 15 residues long. Germline V gene data show CDR1 as LNHDA and CDR2 as SQIVND (reference sequence). V shed 7 bases and J shed 2 bases, with 15 bases lying between them. The CDR3 nucleotides are TGTGCCAGTACCTTAGATCAACTTGGCAATCAGCCCCAGCATTTT. Residues: CASTLDQLGNQPQHF.